This entry lists 9 T cell receptor beta chains sequenced from one sample in a study of shared clonotypes between healthy human individuals. The repertoire was sequenced with immunoSEQ multiplex PCR; TCRdb's copy has only in-frame clones and lacks some. The data show about 2 million clones, approximately 95% seen once. Sequences were obtained from naive CD4+ T cells sorted from blood. Subset denoted: CD45RA+ positively selected. Source of these receptors: a man aged 18 to 29 in good health.

The genes are TRBV19 and TRBJ2-3; no reliable D call. Germline CDR1 and CDR2: LNHDA and SQIVND (reference sequence). The V and J ends lost 3 bases and 4 bases respectively, with 11 bases between them. The CDR3 sequence is 14 residues long. The DNA for the CDR3 is TGTGCCAGTAGTATCGACTGGTGGGCAGATACGCAGTATTTT. Translating gives CASSIDWWADTQYF.

The chain has TRBV6-1 and TRBJ1-6, with a possible D match to TRBD1 (6 bases). Germline lookup yields CDR1 MNHNS and CDR2 SASEGT. This CDR3 is built from 14 residues. V shed 1 base and J shed 9 bases, with 10 bases lying between them. Written as DNA, the CDR3 is TGTGCCAGCAGTGAAGAGAGGGGGGTTTCACCCCTCCACTTT. Translated: CASSEERGVSPLHF.

This chain uses TRBV7-2 with TRBJ1-2; D is ambiguous. The CDR3 has 13 amino acids. Looked up from germline, CDR1 is SGHTA and CDR2 is FQGNSA. V was trimmed by 0 bases and J by 4 bases, leaving 6 bases between them. CDR3 amino acids: CASSLAWGYGYTF. As DNA, the CDR3 is TGTGCCAGCAGCTTAGCTTGGGGCTATGGCTACACCTTC.

The CDR3 region has the DNA TGTGCCAGCAGCCTCAGGACAGACACCCGAGTACTGTTTTTT. Translating it yields CASSLRTDTRVLFF. The rearrangement joins TRBV5-6 to TRBJ1-4, with D tentatively TRBD1 (6 bases). From germline, CDR1 is SGHDT and CDR2 YYEEEE. Between the trimmed V and J ends, which lost 4 bases and 13 bases, there was a span of 20 bases. This CDR3 region has 14 residues.

This sequence joins TRBV11-3 and TRBJ2-1, with 8 bases that match TRBD2. Germline CDR1 is SGHNT and CDR2 is YENEEA. V shed 0 bases, J shed 10 bases, and the junction held 8 bases outside the gene matches. The CDR3 has 15 residues. The CDR3: CASSLDRGPGGEQFF. DNA of the CDR3: TGTGCCAGCAGCTTAGATCGGGGCCCGGGAGGGGAGCAGTTCTTC.

V is TRBV6-1 and J is TRBJ1-1, with D possibly TRBD1 on 5 matching bases. This CDR3 contains 13 residues. Germline V CDR1 and CDR2: MNHNS, SASEGT. Trimming took off 6 bases at V and 3 bases at J, with 11 bases between the two ends. Written as DNA, the CDR3 is TGTGCCAGCAGGGGTCAGGGTGACACTGAAGCTTTCTTT. Translating it yields CASRGQGDTEAFF.

The gene calls are TRBV13 and TRBJ2-7; 9 bases fit TRBD1. The V gene's germline CDR1 is PRHDT and CDR2 FYEKMQ (reference sequence). V trimming: 5 bases; J trimming: 5 bases; junction bases outside the gene matches: 7. CDR3 size: 14 residues. The CDR3 region is CASSPDRGKNEQYF. For the CDR3, the DNA is TGTGCCAGCAGCCCGGACAGGGGAAAGAACGAGCAGTACTTC.

The V gene is TRBV5-1, the J gene TRBJ2-2; D unclear. The CDR3 contains 13 residues. CDR1 is SGHRS, CDR2 YFSETQ, per germline. Deletions cut 5 bases from V and 4 bases from J, with 9 bases between. In DNA, the CDR3 is TGCGCCAGCAGGGGCAGTTTCACCGGGGAGCTGTTTTTT. This codes for CASRGSFTGELFF.

This chain connects TRBV6-1 to TRBJ2-7; D unclear. Germline V lookup: CDR1 MNHNS, CDR2 SASEGT. The V end was cut by 5 bases, the J end by 4 bases, with 6 bases between. The CDR3 covers 11 residues. The CDR3 sequence: CASSFFYEQYF. The DNA for the CDR3 is TGTGCCAGCAGTTTCTTTTACGAGCAGTACTTC.